A single TCR beta chain is shown here with its context. Its specificity is unknown. The sample is drawn from a study of T cell responses to AZD1222 COVID-19 vaccine. Study observations and caveats: The reported proportion of spike-specific TCRs targeting unmutated variant regions was nearly half.

V lost 5 bases to trimming and J lost 4 bases; unmatched junction nucleotides: 2. In germline, CDR1 is KGHSH, CDR2 LQKENI. This CDR3 comprises 13 residues. Sequencing used immunoSEQ multiplex PCR; TCRdb keeps in-frame clones, though not all of them. The sample has around 150,000 clones; around nine tenths are singletons. This sequence originates from an adult in good health. Source: peripheral blood, taken on day 0 of AZD1222 vaccination. The chain is built from TRBV18 and TRBJ1-5; 7 bases match TRBD1. CDR3 residues: CASSGTANQPQHF. The DNA for the CDR3 is TGTGCCAGCTCAGGGACAGCAAATCAGCCCCAGCATTTT. Using reference TRBV18 and TRBJ1-5 for the parts outside the CDR3, the full variable domain is NAGVMQNPRHLVRRRGQEARLRCSPMKGHSHVYWYRQLPEEGLKFMVYLQKENIIDESGMPKERFSAEFPKEGPSILRIQQVVRGDSAAYFCASSGTANQPQHFGDGTRLSIL.